Following are 14 T cell receptor beta chains from one sample sequenced in a study of cytomegalovirus exposure and HLA in healthy donors. Amplification used 60 Vbeta primers and 13 Jbeta primers. Produced via immunoSEQ multiplex PCR; TCRdb's table is partial and in-frame only. Among roughly 100,000 clones, nearly 80% were seen once, and the ten largest hold approximately 1.2%. The sample taken for sequencing was PBMCs. Receptors originate from a man aged 30 to 45 in good health and CMV-seronegative.

The chain recombines TRBV9 with TRBJ2-2; D perhaps matches TRBD1 (5 bases). Trimming took off 0 bases at V and 2 bases at J, with 8 bases between the two ends. Germline V gives CDR1 SGDLS, CDR2 YYNGEE. This CDR3 is built from 15 residues. CDR3 region: CASSVEGVNTGELFF. The CDR3 nucleotides read TGTGCCAGCAGCGTAGAAGGGGTTAACACCGGGGAGCTGTTTTTT. Filled out from reference TRBV9 and TRBJ2-2, the complete variable domain reads DSGVTQTPKHLITATGQRVTLRCSPRSGDLSVYWYQQSLDQGLQFLIQYYNGEERAKGNILERFSAQQFPDLHSELNLSSLELGDSALYFCASSVEGVNTGELFFGEGSRLTVL.

The chain joins TRBV5-6 to TRBJ2-7; D is unresolved. V shed 4 bases and J shed 2 bases, with 13 bases lying between them. Germline V gene sequence: CDR1 SGHDT, CDR2 YYEEEE. The CDR3 runs to 14 residues. The CDR3 sequence: CASSPLQAAYEQYF. Here the CDR3 DNA reads TGTGCCAGCAGCCCACTCCAGGCTGCCTACGAGCAGTACTTC.

The genes are TRBV10-3 and TRBJ1-1, with D unclear. Trimming took 3 bases from V and 1 from J, leaving 12 bases between them. Germline V gene sequence: CDR1 ENHRY, CDR2 SYGVKD. The CDR3 has 15 amino acids. In nucleotides, the CDR3 is TGTGCCATCAGTGAAGGAGGGAACAAGAACACTGAAGCTTTCTTT. Its translation: CAISEGGNKNTEAFF.

CDR3 residues: CASSVAVAGGGETQYF. Written as DNA, the CDR3 is TGTGCCAGCAGCGTAGCTGTAGCAGGTGGAGGGGAGACCCAGTACTTC. This rearrangement joins TRBV9 to TRBJ2-5; a possible D gene is TRBD2 (6 bases). Per germline, CDR1 SGDLS and CDR2 YYNGEE. The CDR3 covers 16 residues. Trimming took 0 bases from V and 5 from J, leaving 17 bases between them. The full variable domain, in which reference TRBV9 and TRBJ2-5 provide the parts outside the CDR3, is DSGVTQTPKHLITATGQRVTLRCSPRSGDLSVYWYQQSLDQGLQFLIQYYNGEERAKGNILERFSAQQFPDLHSELNLSSLELGDSALYFCASSVAVAGGGETQYFGPGTRLLVL.

The chain uses TRBV12-5 and TRBJ1-6; D is unclear. V was trimmed by 4 bases and J by 10 bases, leaving 8 bases between them. This CDR3 is 12 amino acids long. Germline CDR1 reads LGHNT; CDR2 reads FRNRAP. CDR3 sequence reads: CASGSPQSPLHF. DNA for the CDR3: TGTGCTAGTGGTTCTCCTCAGTCACCCCTCCACTTT.

V is TRBV5-6 and J is TRBJ1-2; D unclear. The CDR3 runs 13 residues. The germline gives CDR1 SGHDT, CDR2 YYEEEE. V was shortened by 0 bases and J by 2 bases, with 5 bases between the two germline ends. CDR3 sequence (DNA): TGTGCCAGCAGCTTGGCGGGGAACTATGGCTACACCTTC. Residues: CASSLAGNYGYTF.

The chain has TRBV9 and TRBJ1-6; D is possibly TRBD1 (5 bases). V was cut by 2 bases and J by 14 bases, with 20 bases left in between. This CDR3 has 15 amino acids. CDR1 is SGDLS and CDR2 is YYNGEE in the germline V gene. The chain's CDR3 is CASSVAGTEGSALHF. In DNA, the CDR3 is TGTGCCAGCAGCGTGGCTGGGACGGAGGGTTCGGCCCTCCACTTT.

This chain connects TRBV5-6 to TRBJ1-1, with a possible D match to TRBD1 (6 bases). Between the trimmed V and J ends, which lost 5 bases and 3 bases, there was a span of 11 bases. CDR1 is SGHDT and CDR2 is YYEEEE in the germline V gene. This CDR3 spans 13 amino acids. CDR3 in DNA: TGTGCCAGCAGAAGGGACACGGACACTGAAGCTTTCTTT. Its translation is CASRRDTDTEAFF.

The rearrangement joins TRBV5-4 to TRBJ2-7, with 7 positions matching TRBD2. Losses at the gene ends were 0 bases for V and 2 bases for J; bases not matched to a gene: 14. This CDR3 is built from 18 residues. CDR1 and CDR2 (germline): SGHNT, YYREEE (reference sequence). The CDR3 region has the DNA TGTGCCAGCAGCTTGGGCGGGAGCATTCCTCGAGGGCCCTACGAGCAGTACTTC. Its protein product is CASSLGGSIPRGPYEQYF.

The genes are TRBV19 and TRBJ2-1; tentative D call: TRBD1 (5 bases). This CDR3 is 15 amino acids long. Germline V gives CDR1 LNHDA, CDR2 SQIVND (reference sequence). V dropped 8 bases and J dropped 1 base, with 15 bases sitting between them. In nucleotides, the CDR3 is TGTGCCAGTCTCCCCCGGGCAGGGTCCTACAATGAGCAGTTCTTC. It specifies CASLPRAGSYNEQFF.

The rearrangement uses TRBV11-2 and TRBJ2-7; D is possibly TRBD1 (5 bases). The V end was cut by 4 bases, the J end by 2 bases, with 15 bases between. Germline lookup yields CDR1 SGHAT and CDR2 FQNNGV. The CDR3 spans 15 residues. The CDR3 sequence is CASSSTPDRTYEQYF. The CDR3 nucleotides are TGTGCCAGCAGCTCTACTCCAGACAGAACCTACGAGCAGTACTTC.

The chain has TRBV19 and TRBJ1-2, with TRBD1 identical over 8 bases. CDR1 and CDR2 from the germline V gene are LNHDA and SQIVND (reference sequence). The CDR3 is 14 amino acids. With V trimmed by 1 base and J by 2 bases, 0 bases remained unmatched. The CDR3: CASSIGTGNYGYTF. The DNA for the CDR3 is TGTGCCAGTAGTATAGGGACAGGGAACTATGGCTACACCTTC.

This clone was seen a few times. This sequence joins TRBV19 and TRBJ1-4, with D tentatively TRBD1 (5 bases). CDR3 size: 15 residues. V was pared by 2 bases and J by 0 bases, with 7 bases between. Germline V gives CDR1 LNHDA, CDR2 SQIVND (reference sequence). The CDR3 is CASSIRGATNEKLFF. CDR3 DNA: TGTGCCAGTAGTATAAGGGGCGCAACTAATGAAAAACTGTTTTTT.

This chain links TRBV29-1 with TRBJ1-3; 9 bases are a match to TRBD1. The V segment lost 6 bases and the J segment 7 bases; nucleotides outside the gene matches: 4. CDR1 and CDR2 from the germline V gene are SQVTM and ANQGSEA. The CDR3 sequence is 12 residues long. The CDR3 region has the DNA TGCAGCGTGGGGACAGGGTTTAACACCATATATTTT. This codes for CSVGTGFNTIYF. Complete variable domain (other parts from reference TRBV29-1 and TRBJ1-3): SAVISQKPSRDICQRGTSLTIQCQVDSQVTMMFWYRQQPGQSLTLIATANQGSEATYESGFVIDKFPISRPNLTFSTLTVSNMSPEDSSIYLCSVGTGFNTIYFGEGSWLTVV.